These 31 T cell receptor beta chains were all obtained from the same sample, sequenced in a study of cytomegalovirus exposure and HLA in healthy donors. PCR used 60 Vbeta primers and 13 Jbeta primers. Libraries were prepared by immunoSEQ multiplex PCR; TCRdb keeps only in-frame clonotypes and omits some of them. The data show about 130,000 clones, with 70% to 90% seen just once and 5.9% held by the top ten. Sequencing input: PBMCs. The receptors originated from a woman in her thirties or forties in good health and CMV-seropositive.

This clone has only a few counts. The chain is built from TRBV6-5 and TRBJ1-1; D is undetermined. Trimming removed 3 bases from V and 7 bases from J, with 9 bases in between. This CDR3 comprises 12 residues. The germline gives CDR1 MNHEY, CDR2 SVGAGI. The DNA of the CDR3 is TGTGCCAGCAGTTATTCGAGAGGTGAAGCTTTCTTT. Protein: CASSYSRGEAFF.

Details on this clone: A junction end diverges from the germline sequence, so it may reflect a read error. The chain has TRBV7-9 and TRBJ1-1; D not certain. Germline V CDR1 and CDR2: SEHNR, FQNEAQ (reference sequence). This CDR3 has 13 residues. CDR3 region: CSSSPIGNTEAFF. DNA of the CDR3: TGTTCCAGCAGCCCGATCGGGAACACTGAAGCTTTCTTT.

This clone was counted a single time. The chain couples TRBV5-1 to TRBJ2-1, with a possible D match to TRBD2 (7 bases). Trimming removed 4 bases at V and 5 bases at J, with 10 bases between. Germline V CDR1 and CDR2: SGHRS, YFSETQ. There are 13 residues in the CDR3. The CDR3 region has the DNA TGCGCCAGCAGCGGGGGGGCGAACAATGAGCAGTTCTTC. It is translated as CASSGGANNEQFF.

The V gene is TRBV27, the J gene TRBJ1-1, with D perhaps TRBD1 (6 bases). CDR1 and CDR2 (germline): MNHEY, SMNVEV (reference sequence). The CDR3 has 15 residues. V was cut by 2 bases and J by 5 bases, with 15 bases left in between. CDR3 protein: CASSLRYRDRTEAFF. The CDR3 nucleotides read TGTGCCAGCAGTTTAAGGTACAGGGATCGAACTGAAGCTTTCTTT.

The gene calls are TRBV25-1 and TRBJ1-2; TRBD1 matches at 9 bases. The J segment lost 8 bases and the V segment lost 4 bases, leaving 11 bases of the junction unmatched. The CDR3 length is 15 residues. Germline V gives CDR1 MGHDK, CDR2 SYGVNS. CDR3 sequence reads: CASSASRGQGGGYTF. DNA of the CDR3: TGTGCCAGCAGTGCCTCACGGGGACAGGGTGGAGGCTACACCTTC.

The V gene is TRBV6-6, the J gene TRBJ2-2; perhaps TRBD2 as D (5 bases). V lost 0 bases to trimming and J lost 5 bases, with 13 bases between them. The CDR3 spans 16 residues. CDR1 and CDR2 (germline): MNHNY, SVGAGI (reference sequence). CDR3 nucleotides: TGTGCCAGCAGTTACTCGCTCAGCGGTAAAACCGGGGAGCTGTTTTTT. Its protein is CASSYSLSGKTGELFF.

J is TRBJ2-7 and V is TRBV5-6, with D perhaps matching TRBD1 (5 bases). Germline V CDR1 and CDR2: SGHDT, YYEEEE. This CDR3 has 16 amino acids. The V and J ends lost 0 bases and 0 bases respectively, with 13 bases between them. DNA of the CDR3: TGTGCCAGCAGCTTGGTTGGGGCCACAAGCTCCTACGAGCAGTACTTC. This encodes CASSLVGATSSYEQYF.

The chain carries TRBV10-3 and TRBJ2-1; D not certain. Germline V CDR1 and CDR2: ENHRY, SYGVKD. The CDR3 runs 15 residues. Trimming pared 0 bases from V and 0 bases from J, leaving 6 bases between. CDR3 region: CAISESRSSYNEQFF. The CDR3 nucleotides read TGTGCCATCAGTGAGTCCAGGTCCTCCTACAATGAGCAGTTCTTC.

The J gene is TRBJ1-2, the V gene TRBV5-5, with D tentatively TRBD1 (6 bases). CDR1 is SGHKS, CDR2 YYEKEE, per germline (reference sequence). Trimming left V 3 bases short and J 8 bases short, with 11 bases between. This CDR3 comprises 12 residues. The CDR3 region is CASSSTGIGYTF. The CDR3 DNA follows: TGTGCCAGCAGCTCAACAGGGATCGGCTACACCTTC.

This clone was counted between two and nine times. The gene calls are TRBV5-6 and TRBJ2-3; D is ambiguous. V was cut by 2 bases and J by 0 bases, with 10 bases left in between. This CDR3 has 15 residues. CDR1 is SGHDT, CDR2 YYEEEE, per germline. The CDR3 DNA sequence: TGTGCCAGCAGCTTCCCTAGTCCTAGCACAGATACGCAGTATTTT. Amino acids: CASSFPSPSTDTQYF.

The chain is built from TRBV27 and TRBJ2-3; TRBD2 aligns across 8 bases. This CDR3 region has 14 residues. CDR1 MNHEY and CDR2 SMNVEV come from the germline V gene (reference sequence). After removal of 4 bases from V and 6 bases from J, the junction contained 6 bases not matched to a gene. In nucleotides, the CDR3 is TGTGCCAGCAGTTCCCCCGGACTAGCCGATACGCAGTATTTT. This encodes CASSSPGLADTQYF.

The CDR3 nucleotides are TGTGCCAGCACCAGGCAGGACATCAGGAGCTCCTACGAGCAGTACTTC. Translated, it gives CASTRQDIRSSYEQYF. V usage is TRBV6-6 and J usage is TRBJ2-7; D might be TRBD1 (5 bases). Germline CDR1 and CDR2: MNHNY and SVGAGI (reference sequence). Trimming cost V 7 bases and J 0 bases, with 19 bases left between them. CDR3 size: 16 residues.

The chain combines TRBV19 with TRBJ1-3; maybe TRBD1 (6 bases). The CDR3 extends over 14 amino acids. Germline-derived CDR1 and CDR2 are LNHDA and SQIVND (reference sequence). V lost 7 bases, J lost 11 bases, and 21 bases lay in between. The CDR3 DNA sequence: TGTGCCAGTACAGCCTCGGGACAATTGTTCGCCATATATTTT. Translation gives CASTASGQLFAIYF.

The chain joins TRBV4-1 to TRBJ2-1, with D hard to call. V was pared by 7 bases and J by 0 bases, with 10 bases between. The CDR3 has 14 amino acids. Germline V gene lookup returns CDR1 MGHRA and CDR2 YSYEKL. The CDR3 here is CASTRRLSYNEQFF. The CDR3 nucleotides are TGCGCCAGCACGCGCCGCCTCTCCTACAATGAGCAGTTCTTC.

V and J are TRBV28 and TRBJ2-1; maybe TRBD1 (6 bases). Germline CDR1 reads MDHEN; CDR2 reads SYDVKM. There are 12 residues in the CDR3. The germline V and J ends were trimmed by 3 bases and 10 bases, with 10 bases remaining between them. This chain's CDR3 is CASSFLGTEQFF. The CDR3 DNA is TGTGCCAGCAGTTTTCTAGGGACAGAGCAGTTCTTC.

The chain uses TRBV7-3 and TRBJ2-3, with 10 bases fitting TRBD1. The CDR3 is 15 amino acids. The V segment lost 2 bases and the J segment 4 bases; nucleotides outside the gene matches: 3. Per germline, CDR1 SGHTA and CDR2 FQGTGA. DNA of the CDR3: TGTGCCAGCAGCTTAGGGACAGGGGTCGCAGATACGCAGTATTTT. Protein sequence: CASSLGTGVADTQYF.

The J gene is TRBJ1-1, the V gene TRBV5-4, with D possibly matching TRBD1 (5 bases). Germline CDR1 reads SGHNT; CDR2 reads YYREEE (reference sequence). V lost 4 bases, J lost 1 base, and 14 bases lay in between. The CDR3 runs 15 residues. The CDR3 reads CASSQNIQENTEAFF. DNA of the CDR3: TGTGCCAGCAGCCAAAACATACAGGAGAACACTGAAGCTTTCTTT.

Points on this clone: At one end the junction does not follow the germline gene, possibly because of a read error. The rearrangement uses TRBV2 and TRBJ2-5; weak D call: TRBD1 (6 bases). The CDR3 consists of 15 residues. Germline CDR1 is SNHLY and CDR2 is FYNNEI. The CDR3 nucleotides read TGTGCCTGCAGTGAAGAGGGGCAGGGGATAGAGACCCAGTACTTC. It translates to CACSEEGQGIETQYF.

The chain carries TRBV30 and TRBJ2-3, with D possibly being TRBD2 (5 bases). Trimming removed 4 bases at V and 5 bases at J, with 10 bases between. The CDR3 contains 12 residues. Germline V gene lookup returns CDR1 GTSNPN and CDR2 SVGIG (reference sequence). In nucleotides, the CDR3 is TGTGCCTGGAAGTCTCGGGGAGATACGCAGTATTTT. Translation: CAWKSRGDTQYF.

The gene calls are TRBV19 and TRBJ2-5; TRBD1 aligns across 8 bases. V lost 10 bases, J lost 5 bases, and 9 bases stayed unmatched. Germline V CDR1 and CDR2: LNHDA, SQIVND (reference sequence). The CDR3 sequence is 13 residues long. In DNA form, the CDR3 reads TGTGCCACCAGACAGGGGATGGGTGAGACCCAGTACTTC. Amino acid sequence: CATRQGMGETQYF.

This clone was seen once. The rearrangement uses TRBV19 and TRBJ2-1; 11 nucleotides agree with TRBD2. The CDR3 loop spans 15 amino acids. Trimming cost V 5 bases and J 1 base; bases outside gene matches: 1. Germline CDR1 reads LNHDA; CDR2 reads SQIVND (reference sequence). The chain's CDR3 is CASSRTSGSYNEQFF. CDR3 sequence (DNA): TGTGCCAGTAGTCGGACTAGCGGGTCCTACAATGAGCAGTTCTTC.

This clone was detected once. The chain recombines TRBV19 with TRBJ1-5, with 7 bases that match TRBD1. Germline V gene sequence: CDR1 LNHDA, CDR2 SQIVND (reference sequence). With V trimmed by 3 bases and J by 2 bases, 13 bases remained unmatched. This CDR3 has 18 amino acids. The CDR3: CASSIGLEGAHGNQPQHF. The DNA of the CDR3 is TGTGCCAGTAGTATTGGGCTGGAGGGGGCGCATGGCAATCAGCCCCAGCATTTT.

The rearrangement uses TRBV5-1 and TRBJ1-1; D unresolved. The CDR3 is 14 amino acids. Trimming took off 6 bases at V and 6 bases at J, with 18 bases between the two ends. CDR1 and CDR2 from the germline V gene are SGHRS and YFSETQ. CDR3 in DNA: TGCGCCAGCACTGTTGGGAGGTCGGTCTCTGAAGCTTTCTTT. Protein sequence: CASTVGRSVSEAFF.

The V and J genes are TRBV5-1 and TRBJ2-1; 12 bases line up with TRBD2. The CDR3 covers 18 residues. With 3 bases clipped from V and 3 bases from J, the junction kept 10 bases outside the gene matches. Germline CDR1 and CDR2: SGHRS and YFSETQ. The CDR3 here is CASSSRRVTSGGYNEQFF. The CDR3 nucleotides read TGCGCCAGCAGCTCTAGAAGAGTGACTAGCGGGGGCTACAATGAGCAGTTCTTC.

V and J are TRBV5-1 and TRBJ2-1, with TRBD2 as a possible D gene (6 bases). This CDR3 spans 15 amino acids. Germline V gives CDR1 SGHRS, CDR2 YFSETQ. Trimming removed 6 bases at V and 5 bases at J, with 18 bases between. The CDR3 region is CASTPGAGSHNEQFF. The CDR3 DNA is TGCGCCAGCACCCCTGGTGCGGGGTCCCACAATGAGCAGTTCTTC.

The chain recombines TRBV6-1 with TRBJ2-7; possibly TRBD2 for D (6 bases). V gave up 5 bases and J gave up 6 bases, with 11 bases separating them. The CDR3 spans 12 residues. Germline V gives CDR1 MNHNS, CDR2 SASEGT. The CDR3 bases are TGTGCCAGCAGTTCAGGGACTCTCGAGCAGTACTTC. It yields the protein CASSSGTLEQYF.

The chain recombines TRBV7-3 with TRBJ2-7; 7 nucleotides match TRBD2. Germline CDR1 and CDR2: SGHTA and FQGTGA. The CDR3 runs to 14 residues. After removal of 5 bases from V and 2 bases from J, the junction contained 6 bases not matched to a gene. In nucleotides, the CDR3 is TGTGCCAGCAGCCCCGGACTAGGAACCTACGAGCAGTACTTC. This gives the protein CASSPGLGTYEQYF.

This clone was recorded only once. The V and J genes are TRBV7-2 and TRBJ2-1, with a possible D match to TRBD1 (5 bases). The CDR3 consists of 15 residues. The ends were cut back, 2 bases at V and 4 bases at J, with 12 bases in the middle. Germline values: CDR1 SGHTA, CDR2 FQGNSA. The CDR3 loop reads CASSLYQGGYNEQFF. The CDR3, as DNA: TGTGCCAGCAGCTTATACCAGGGTGGATACAATGAGCAGTTCTTC.

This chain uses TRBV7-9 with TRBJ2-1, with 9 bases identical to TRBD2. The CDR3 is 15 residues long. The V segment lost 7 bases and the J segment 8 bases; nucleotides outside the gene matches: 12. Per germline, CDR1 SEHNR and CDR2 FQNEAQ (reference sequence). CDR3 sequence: CASNVGERGVDEQFF. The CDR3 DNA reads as TGTGCCAGCAACGTCGGCGAGCGGGGGGTCGATGAGCAGTTCTTC.

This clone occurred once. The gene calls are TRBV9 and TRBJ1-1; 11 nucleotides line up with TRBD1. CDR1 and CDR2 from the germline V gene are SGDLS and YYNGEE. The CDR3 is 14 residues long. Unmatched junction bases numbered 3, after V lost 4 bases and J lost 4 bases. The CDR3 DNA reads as TGTGCCAGCAGCCCGGACAGGGGGCTCACTGAAGCTTTCTTT. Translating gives CASSPDRGLTEAFF.

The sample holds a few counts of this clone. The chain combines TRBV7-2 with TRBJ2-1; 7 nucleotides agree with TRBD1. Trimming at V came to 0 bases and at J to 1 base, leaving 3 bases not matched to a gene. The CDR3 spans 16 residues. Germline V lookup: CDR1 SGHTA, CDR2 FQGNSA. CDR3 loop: CASSLAGTVSYNEQFF. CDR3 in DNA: TGTGCCAGCAGCTTAGCAGGGACAGTTTCCTACAATGAGCAGTTCTTC.